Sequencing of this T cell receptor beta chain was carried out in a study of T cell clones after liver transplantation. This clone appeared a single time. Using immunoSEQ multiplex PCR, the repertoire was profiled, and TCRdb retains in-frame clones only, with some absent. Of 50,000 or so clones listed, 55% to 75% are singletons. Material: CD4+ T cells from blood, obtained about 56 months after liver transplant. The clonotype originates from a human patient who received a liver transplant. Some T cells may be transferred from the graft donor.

For the CDR3, the DNA is TGCGCCAGCAGCCAAGCCTACTACAATGAGCAGTTCTTC. Residues: CASSQAYYNEQFF. The chain has TRBV4-1 and TRBJ2-1; D call uncertain. The V gene lost 1 base and the J gene lost 3 bases, with 4 bases spanning the gap. From germline, CDR1 is MGHRA and CDR2 YSYEKL. The CDR3 loop spans 13 amino acids.